This T cell receptor beta chain was captured by sequencing in a study of regulatory T cells in long-lasting Graves disease. Study-wide results and limits: Persistent disease showed a preference for TRBV28, TRBJ1-2 and TRBJ2-5. A greater number of public clonotypes (around 3,000) was shared by persistent patients than by new patients (roughly 880).

Investigators prepared the TCR beta libraries by applying iRepertoire HTBI primers and Arm-PCR of CDR3 regions. TCRdb itself ran the multiplex PCR reads through MiXCR, one entry per CDR3 protein. Of over 350,000 distinct CDR3 sequences listed, approximately 15% were seen once; the top ten hold about 8.2%. Stated time point: newly diagnosed GD, antithyroid drugs for less than 3 months. With RNA extracted from PBMCs as input, the TCR library was made. In regard to this clonotype: Its antigen is as yet unknown.

Germline-derived CDR1 and CDR2 are MDHEN and SYDVKM. CDR3 length equals 15 residues. V shed 4 bases, J shed 7 bases, and the junction held 12 bases outside the gene matches. The sample was also linked to a second study, of T cells in Graves' hyperthyroidism and ophthalmopathy.

This receptor was identified in a woman between 40 and 50 years old with Graves disease. Sequenced here: peripheral blood mononuclear cells (PBMCs), sampled at new diagnosis, from a patient treated with antithyroid drugs. The J gene is TRBJ1-2, the V gene TRBV28; 7 bases map to TRBD1. CDR3 sequence reads: CASSSLGLQGSGYTF. The CDR3 nucleotides read TGTGCCAGCAGTTCTTTGGGGCTACAGGGGAGTGGCTACACCTTC.